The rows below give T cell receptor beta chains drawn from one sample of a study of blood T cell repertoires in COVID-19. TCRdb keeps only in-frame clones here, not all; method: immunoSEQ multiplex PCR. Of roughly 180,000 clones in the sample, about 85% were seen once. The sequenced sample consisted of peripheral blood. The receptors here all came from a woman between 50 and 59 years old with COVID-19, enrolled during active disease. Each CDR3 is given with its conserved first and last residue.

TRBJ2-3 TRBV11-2 CASSLGVGAMADTQYF
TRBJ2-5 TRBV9 CASSVSGTWKETQYF
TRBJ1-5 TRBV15 CATSRGQGEGYSNQPQHF
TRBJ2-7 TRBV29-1 CSVGLQGREQYF
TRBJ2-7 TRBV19 CASSRTGTTDEQYF
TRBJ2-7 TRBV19 CASSMKIRDYEQYF
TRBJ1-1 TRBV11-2 CASSIREDTEAFF
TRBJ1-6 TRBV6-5 CASSYSSAGESPLHF
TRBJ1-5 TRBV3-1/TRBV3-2 CASSQGGQGQPQHF
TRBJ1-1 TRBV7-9 CASSLGTGNTEAFF
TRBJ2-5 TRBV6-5 CASSPPGLQETQYF
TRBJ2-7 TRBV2 CASRKGPSSYEQYF
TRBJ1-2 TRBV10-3 CAISSDRGGYTF
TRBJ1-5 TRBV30 CAWSAGGDQPQHF
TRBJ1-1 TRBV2 CASSGEGGTEAFF
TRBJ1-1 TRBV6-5 CASSRFRGGDTEAFF
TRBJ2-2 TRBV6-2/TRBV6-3 CASSGTIQTGELFF
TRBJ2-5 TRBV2 CASSSPSGGRETQYF
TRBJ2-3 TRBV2 CASIMAGGISDTQYF
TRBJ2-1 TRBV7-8 CASSLLADYNEQFF
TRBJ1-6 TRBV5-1 CASRGNDWQGGSPLHF
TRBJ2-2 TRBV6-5 CASSYQTDRNTGELFF
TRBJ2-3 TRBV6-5 CASSYSDRSSTDTQYF
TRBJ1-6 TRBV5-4 CASSSAGGSPLHF